Shown below are 15 T cell receptor beta chains from a single sample sequenced in a study of cytomegalovirus exposure and HLA in healthy donors. Sequencing used immunoSEQ multiplex PCR; TCRdb keeps in-frame clones, though not all of them. This repertoire shows roughly 110,000 clones, around 89% found once; its top ten account for 1.5% to 2%. The sequencing input was PBMCs. The receptors were gathered from a woman between 18 and 29 years old in good health and CMV-seropositive.

The genes are TRBV5-1 and TRBJ1-3; TRBD1 matches at 8 bases. Germline CDR1 reads SGHRS; CDR2 reads YFSETQ. This CDR3 is 15 amino acids long. Losses at the gene ends were 4 bases for V and 4 bases for J; bases not matched to a gene: 7. In DNA, the CDR3 is TGCGCCAGCAGCGAACAGGGGGTGGGCGGAAACACCATATATTTT. Protein sequence: CASSEQGVGGNTIYF.

This rearrangement joins TRBV19 to TRBJ1-2; 7 bases are a match to TRBD1. Germline V lookup: CDR1 LNHDA, CDR2 SQIVND (reference sequence). This CDR3 comprises 14 residues. Unmatched junction bases numbered 10, after V lost 6 bases and J lost 6 bases. The CDR3 DNA reads TGTGCCAGTAGGAGGGGTGGGACAGAGGATGGCTACACCTTC. This encodes CASRRGGTEDGYTF.

The chain carries TRBV10-3 and TRBJ1-2; D perhaps matches TRBD1 (6 bases). From germline, CDR1 is ENHRY and CDR2 SYGVKD. V dropped 11 bases and J dropped 7 bases, with 23 bases sitting between them. The CDR3 is 14 residues long. This CDR3 is CAVSPPTGTRGYTF. CDR3 nucleotide sequence: TGTGCCGTCTCACCCCCCACCGGGACACGTGGCTACACCTTC.

This chain connects TRBV4-1 to TRBJ1-5, with 7 positions matching TRBD1. This CDR3 comprises 14 residues. After removal of 4 bases from V and 5 bases from J, the junction contained 5 bases not matched to a gene. Looked up from germline, CDR1 is MGHRA and CDR2 is YSYEKL. CDR3: CASSLRQGDQPQHF. In DNA, the CDR3 is TGCGCCAGCAGCCTACGACAGGGCGATCAGCCCCAGCATTTT.

The rearrangement joins TRBV6-1 to TRBJ1-3; D is undetermined. The CDR3 has 15 residues. Per the germline V gene, CDR1 is MNHNS and CDR2 is SASEGT. Trimming removed 5 bases at V and 0 bases at J, with 11 bases between. Here the CDR3 DNA reads TGTGCCAGCAGTAAACAGAGTTACTCTGGAAACACCATATATTTT. Protein: CASSKQSYSGNTIYF.

The DNA of the CDR3 is TGCGCCAGCAGCCTGAGCCCGGGGGGGTTCAATGAGCAGTTCTTC. Its translation is CASSLSPGGFNEQFF. The rearrangement uses TRBV4-1 and TRBJ2-1; 8 positions agree with TRBD2. The length of the CDR3 is 15 residues. Losses at the gene ends were 4 bases for V and 6 bases for J; bases not matched to a gene: 8. Germline CDR1 reads MGHRA; CDR2 reads YSYEKL.

The gene calls are TRBV28 and TRBJ1-5, with D tentatively TRBD1 (5 bases). Per the germline V gene, CDR1 is MDHEN and CDR2 is SYDVKM. This CDR3 contains 15 residues. V was pared by 8 bases and J by 2 bases, with 16 bases between. As DNA, the CDR3 is TGTGCCAGCGGGGGGGGGTTTTGGGGCAATCAGCCCCAGCATTTT. As protein: CASGGGFWGNQPQHF.

CDR3 protein: CAGRDRRIQETQYF. CDR3 nucleotide sequence: TGTGCCGGGCGGGACAGGCGGATCCAAGAGACCCAGTACTTC. V and J are TRBV5-8 and TRBJ2-5; 8 positions match TRBD1. Germline V CDR1 and CDR2: SGHTS, YDEGEE. J lost 1 base, V lost 10 bases, and 9 bases had no gene match. This CDR3 has 14 amino acids. Full variable domain (rest looked up from reference TRBV5-8 and TRBJ2-5): EAGVTQSPTHLIKTRGQQATLRCSPISGHTSVYWYQQALGLGLQFLLWYDEGEERNRGNFPPRFSGRQFPNYSSELNVNALELEDSALYLCAGRDRRIQETQYFGPGTRLLVL.

The chain carries TRBV27 and TRBJ2-7; D perhaps matches TRBD1 (6 bases). This CDR3 contains 15 residues. Germline V CDR1 and CDR2: MNHEY, SMNVEV (reference sequence). Trimming took 8 bases from V and 1 from J, leaving 18 bases between them. CDR3 sequence: CASAGPGQGSYEQYV. The CDR3 DNA follows: TGTGCCAGCGCCGGCCCGGGTCAGGGGTCCTACGAGCAGTACGTC.

The chain is built from TRBV4-2 and TRBJ1-1, with a possible D match to TRBD1 (6 bases). Trimming removed 0 bases from V and 3 bases from J, with 11 bases in between. This CDR3 contains 15 residues. In germline, CDR1 is LGHNA, CDR2 YNFKEQ. The CDR3 bases are TGTGCCAGCAGCCAAGATGAACAGGGTTACACTGAAGCTTTCTTT. This translates into CASSQDEQGYTEAFF.

As regards this clone: At one boundary the junction diverges from the germline segment, which might be a read error. The genes are TRBV7-3 and TRBJ2-5; 9 bases line up with TRBD2. This CDR3 has 15 residues. CDR1 is SGHTA, CDR2 FQGTGA, per germline. The CDR3 sequence is CASSITGTSSKTQYF. Written as DNA, the CDR3 is TGTGCCAGCAGCATAACCGGGACTAGCAGTAAGACCCAGTACTTC. Full variable domain (missing parts from reference TRBV7-3 and TRBJ2-5): GAGVSQTPSNKVTEKGKYVELRCDPISGHTALYWYRQSLGQGPEFLIYFQGTGAADDSGLPNDRFFAVRPEGSVSTLKIQRTERGDSAVYLCASSITGTSSKTQYFGPGTRLLVL.

This rearrangement joins TRBV7-2 to TRBJ2-2; 10 bases are a match to TRBD1. CDR1 is SGHTA, CDR2 FQGNSA, per germline. V dropped 6 bases and J dropped 0; count of bases not matched to a gene: 4. CDR3 length: 16 amino acids. As DNA, the CDR3 is TGTGCCAGCAGGGGGACAGGGGCCACGAACACCGGGGAGCTGTTTTTT. Translated: CASRGTGATNTGELFF.

The CDR3 nucleotides read TGTGCCAGCAGTTTACGCCCAGGGTTCTACGAGCAGTACGTC. Protein sequence: CASSLRPGFYEQYV. This rearrangement joins TRBV28 to TRBJ2-7; possible D gene TRBD1, 5 bases. Germline V gene lookup returns CDR1 MDHEN and CDR2 SYDVKM. Trimming stripped 2 bases from V and 3 bases from J, with 11 bases between. The CDR3 runs 14 residues.

This chain connects TRBV28 to TRBJ1-2, with TRBD1 as a possible D gene (6 bases). CDR1 and CDR2 from the germline V gene are MDHEN and SYDVKM. V dropped 6 bases and J dropped 6 bases, with 11 bases sitting between them. The CDR3 loop spans 12 amino acids. CDR3 region: CASSMTGHGYTF. The CDR3 DNA is TGTGCCAGCAGCATGACAGGCCATGGCTACACCTTC.

This clone was recorded a few times. The chain uses TRBV5-8 and TRBJ1-1; D gene unclear. Germline lookup yields CDR1 SGHTS and CDR2 YDEGEE. V was cut by 0 bases and J by 4 bases, with 7 bases left in between. The CDR3 covers 13 residues. CDR3 coding DNA: TGTGCCAGCAGCTTGGACACGGGCACTGAAGCTTTCTTT. This codes for CASSLDTGTEAFF.